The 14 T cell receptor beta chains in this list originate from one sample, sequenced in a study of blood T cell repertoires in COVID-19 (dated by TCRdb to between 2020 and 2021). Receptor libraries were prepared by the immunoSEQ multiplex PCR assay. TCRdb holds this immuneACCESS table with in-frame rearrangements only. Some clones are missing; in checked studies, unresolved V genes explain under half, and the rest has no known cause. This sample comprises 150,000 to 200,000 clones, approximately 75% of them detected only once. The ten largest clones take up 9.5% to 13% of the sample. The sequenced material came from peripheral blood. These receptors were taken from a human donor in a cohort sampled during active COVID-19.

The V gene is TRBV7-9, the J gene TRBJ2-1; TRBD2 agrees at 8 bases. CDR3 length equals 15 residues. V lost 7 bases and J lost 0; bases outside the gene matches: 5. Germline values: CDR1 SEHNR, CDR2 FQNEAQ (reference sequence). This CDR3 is CASTTGGSSYNEQFF. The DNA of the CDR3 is TGTGCCAGCACTACGGGGGGGAGCTCCTACAATGAGCAGTTCTTC.

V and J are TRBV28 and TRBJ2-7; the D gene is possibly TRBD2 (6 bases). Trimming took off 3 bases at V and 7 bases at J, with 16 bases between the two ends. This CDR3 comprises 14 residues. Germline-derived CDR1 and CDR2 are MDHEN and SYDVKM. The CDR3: CASSLRGLPKEQYF. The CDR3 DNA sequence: TGTGCCAGCAGTTTGCGAGGACTACCGAAGGAGCAGTACTTC.

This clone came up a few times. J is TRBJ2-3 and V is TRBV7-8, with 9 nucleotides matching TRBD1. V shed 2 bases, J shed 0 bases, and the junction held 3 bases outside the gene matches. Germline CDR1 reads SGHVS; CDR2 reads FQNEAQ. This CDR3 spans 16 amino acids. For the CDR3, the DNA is TGTGCCAGCAGCTTAACAGGGGGCTTCAGCACAGATACGCAGTATTTT. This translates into CASSLTGGFSTDTQYF.

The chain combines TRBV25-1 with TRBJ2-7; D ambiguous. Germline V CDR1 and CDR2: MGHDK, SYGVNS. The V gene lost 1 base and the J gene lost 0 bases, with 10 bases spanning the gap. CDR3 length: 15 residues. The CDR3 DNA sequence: TGTGCCAGCAGTGAATCGCTAGGCAGCTCCTACGAGCAGTACTTC. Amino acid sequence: CASSESLGSSYEQYF.

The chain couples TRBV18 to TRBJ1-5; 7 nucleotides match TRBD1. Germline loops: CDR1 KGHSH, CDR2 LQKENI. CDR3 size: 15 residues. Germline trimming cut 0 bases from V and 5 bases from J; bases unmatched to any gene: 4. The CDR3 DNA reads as TGTGCCAGCTCACCACCGGGACAGTCCTATCAGCCCCAGCATTTT. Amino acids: CASSPPGQSYQPQHF.

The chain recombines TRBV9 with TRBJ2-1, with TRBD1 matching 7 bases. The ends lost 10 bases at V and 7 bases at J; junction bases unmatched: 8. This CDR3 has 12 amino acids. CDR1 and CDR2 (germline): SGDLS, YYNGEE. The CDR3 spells CAGFTGVNEQFF. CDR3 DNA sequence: TGTGCCGGCTTCACAGGGGTGAATGAGCAGTTCTTC.

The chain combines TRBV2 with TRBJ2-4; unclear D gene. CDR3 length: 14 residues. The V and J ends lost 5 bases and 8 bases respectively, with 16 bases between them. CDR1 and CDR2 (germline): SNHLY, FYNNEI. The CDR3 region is CASSLSSYIDIQYF. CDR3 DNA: TGTGCCAGCAGTTTGTCTAGTTATATTGACATTCAGTACTTC.

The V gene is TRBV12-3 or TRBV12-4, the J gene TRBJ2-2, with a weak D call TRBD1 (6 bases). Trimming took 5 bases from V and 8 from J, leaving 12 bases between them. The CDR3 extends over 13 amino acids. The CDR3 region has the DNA TGTGCCAGCAGTCTCAACAGGGCGGGGGAGCTGTTTTTT. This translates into CASSLNRAGELFF.

DNA of the CDR3: TGCGCCAGCAGCTTTGGGCGGGCCCCCCAAGAGACCCAGTACTTC. Amino acids: CASSFGRAPQETQYF. The chain links TRBV5-1 to TRBJ2-5, with D possibly TRBD2 on 5 matching bases. This CDR3 has 15 residues. Trimming shortened V by 2 bases and J by 1 base, and 12 bases separated the two germline ends. The germline gives CDR1 SGHRS, CDR2 YFSETQ.

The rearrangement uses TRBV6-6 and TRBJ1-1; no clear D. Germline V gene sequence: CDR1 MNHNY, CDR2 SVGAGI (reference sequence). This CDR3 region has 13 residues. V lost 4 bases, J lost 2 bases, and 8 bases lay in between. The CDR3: CASSLGSNTEAFF. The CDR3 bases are TGTGCCAGCAGTTTGGGCAGTAACACTGAAGCTTTCTTT.

This chain's CDR3 is CASTLTATSYNEQFF. CDR3 in DNA: TGCGCCAGCACTTTAACTGCCACCTCCTACAATGAGCAGTTCTTC. V gene TRBV5-1 combines with J gene TRBJ2-1, with D unclear. Germline V lookup: CDR1 SGHRS, CDR2 YFSETQ. The CDR3 has 15 amino acids. The V and J ends lost 6 bases and 0 bases respectively, with 13 bases between them.

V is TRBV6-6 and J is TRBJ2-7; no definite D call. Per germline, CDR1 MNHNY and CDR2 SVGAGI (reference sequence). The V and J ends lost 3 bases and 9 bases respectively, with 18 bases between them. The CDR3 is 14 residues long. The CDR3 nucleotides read TGTGCCAGCAGTTATCAACCGGGTCGAGTTGGGCAGTACTTC. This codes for CASSYQPGRVGQYF.

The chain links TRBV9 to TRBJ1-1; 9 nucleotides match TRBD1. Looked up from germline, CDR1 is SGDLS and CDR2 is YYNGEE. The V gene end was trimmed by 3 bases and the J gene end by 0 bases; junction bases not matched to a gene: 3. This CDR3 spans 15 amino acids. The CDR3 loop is CASSATGGVNTEAFF. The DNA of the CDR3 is TGTGCCAGCAGCGCGACAGGGGGGGTGAACACTGAAGCTTTCTTT.

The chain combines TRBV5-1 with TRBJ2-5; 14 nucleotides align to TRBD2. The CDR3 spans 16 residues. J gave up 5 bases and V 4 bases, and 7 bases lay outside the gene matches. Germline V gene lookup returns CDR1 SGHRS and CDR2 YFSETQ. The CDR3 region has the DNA TGCGCCAGCAGCCGGGGGACTAGCGGGGGTGGTGAGACCCAGTACTTC. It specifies CASSRGTSGGGETQYF.